The clone carrying this T cell receptor (beta chain) showed up just a few times. The CDR3 runs to 18 residues. Germline loops: CDR1 SGHTA, CDR2 FQGNSA. J gave up 6 bases and V 1 base, and 14 bases lay outside the gene matches. TCRdb re-called the RT-PCR reads through MiXCR, storing one row per CDR3 protein. The table has about 680,000 distinct CDR3 sequences, more than 13% seen once. Sequencing was done on a sample of memory CD4+ T cells from blood. The sequence was collected from a female donor in good health, serving as a healthy control. The rearrangement uses TRBV7-2 and TRBJ2-3; 9 nucleotides agree with TRBD2. This CDR3 is CASSLEFSGGPRGDTQYF. The DNA for the CDR3 is TGTGCCAGCAGCTTAGAGTTTAGCGGGGGTCCTCGTGGGGATACGCAGTATTTT.